This T cell receptor (beta chain) was found in a study of identical twins. The CDR3 runs 15 residues. The trim removed 5 bases at V and 2 bases at J, leaving 7 bases unmatched. Germline CDR1 reads MDHEN; CDR2 reads SYDVKM. Via MiXCR, TCRdb re-called the 5' RACE reads, giving one row per CDR3 protein. The profile shows 500,000 or so distinct CDR3 sequences, more than 13% of them singletons. These data are also associated with another study on yellow fever vaccine responses in identical twins.

Sequences were obtained from CD4+ T cells sorted from blood. This clonotype was obtained from a woman younger than 30 in good health. The genes are TRBV28 and TRBJ2-3; 7 nucleotides agree with TRBD2. The CDR3 DNA reads TGTGCCAGCAGTCCCGGGGGGATACTCACAGATACGCAGTATTTT. Protein: CASSPGGILTDTQYF.